These 26 T cell receptor beta chains were sequenced from one sample in a study of T cells after yellow fever vaccination (dated by TCRdb to the late 2010s). Sample treatment or condition, as interpreted from the label and publication: live attenuated yellow fever vaccine strain. Receptor amplification or capture employed 5' RACE. TCRdb lists the instrument as Illumina NovaSeq 6000. In-frame beta chains were kept once TCRdb had trimmed the public reads at Q25 with fastp and called clones with MiXCR. All rows with the same CDR3 protein become a single entry with the most common DNA and genes. The sample includes about 260,000 distinct CDR3 sequences, with about 5% observed a single time. Roughly 3.5% of the sample is held by the ten biggest clonotypes. The starting material was CD4+ T cells sorted from PBMCs, obtained on the day of the yellow fever booster vaccination. These receptors came from a young man who received the YFV17D yellow fever vaccine.

In its sample, this clonotype was seen many times. The chain couples TRBV14 to TRBJ2-2; D ambiguous. Deletions cut 3 bases from V and 6 bases from J, with 5 bases between. The CDR3 is made up of 12 amino acids. Germline-derived CDR1 and CDR2 are SGHDN and FVKESK. For the CDR3, the DNA is TGTGCCAGCAGCCACCTCCCCGGGGAGCTGTTTTTT. This sequence encodes CASSHLPGELFF.

This clonotype was seen more than once but under ten times. The chain carries TRBV6-2 or TRBV6-3 and TRBJ2-7; TRBD2 matches at 11 bases. The CDR3 has 15 residues. Per germline, CDR1 MNHEY and CDR2 SVGEGT. With 2 bases clipped from V and 6 bases from J, the junction kept 6 bases outside the gene matches. CDR3 coding DNA: TGTGCCAGCAGTTACGGAATCGGGACTAGCGGCGAGCAGTACGTC. Translated, it gives CASSYGIGTSGEQYV.

J is TRBJ2-7 and V is TRBV5-1, with unresolved D. The V gene's germline CDR1 is SGHRS and CDR2 YFSETQ. Trimming took off 0 bases at V and 2 bases at J, with 9 bases between the two ends. The CDR3 consists of 14 residues. The DNA for the CDR3 is TGCGCCAGCAGCTTGGTAGGGCCTACCTACGAGCAGTACTTC. This encodes CASSLVGPTYEQYF.

Details on this clonotype: One junction end disagrees with the germline gene, perhaps due to a read error. The genes are TRBV7-7 and TRBJ2-1; D not resolved. Germline V gene data show CDR1 as SSHAT and CDR2 as FNYEAQ (reference sequence). This CDR3 spans 15 amino acids. CDR3 sequence (DNA): TGTGCTAGCAGCTTAGGGCATCCCGATGTGGGTGAGCAGTTCTTC. Its translation: CASSLGHPDVGEQFF. The whole variable domain, filled in from reference TRBV7-7 and TRBJ2-1, reads GAGVSQSPRYKVTKRGQDVTLRCDPISSHATLYWYQQALGQGPEFLTYFNYEAQPDKSGLPSDRFSAERPEGSISTLTIQRTEQRDSAMYRCASSLGHPDVGEQFFGPGTRLTVL.

This clonotype has only a few counts. V and J are TRBV12-3 or TRBV12-4 and TRBJ2-4, with D possibly matching TRBD2 (5 bases). V lost 6 bases, J lost 0 bases, and 12 bases lay in between. This CDR3 has 15 residues. The chain's CDR3 is CASRAGRLAKNIQYF. CDR3 nucleotide sequence: TGTGCCAGCAGGGCGGGCAGACTAGCCAAAAACATTCAGTACTTC.

This chain connects TRBV12-3 or TRBV12-4 to TRBJ2-6, with D perhaps being TRBD1 or TRBD2 (5 bases each). The CDR3 is 14 residues long. Trimming took 8 bases from V and 2 from J, leaving 10 bases between them. In DNA, the CDR3 is TGTGCCAGCGGGCGAGGGGCTGGGGCCAACGTCCTGACTTTC. Protein sequence: CASGRGAGANVLTF.

This clonotype was seen more than once but under ten times. The chain employs TRBV4-2 and TRBJ2-5; tentatively, D is TRBD2 (5 bases). The CDR3 runs to 16 residues. V was pared by 1 base and J by 1 base, with 13 bases between. Germline V CDR1 and CDR2: LGHNA, YNFKEQ. The CDR3 reads CASSQALGLTQETQYF. Written as DNA, the CDR3 is TGTGCCAGCAGCCAAGCCCTCGGACTGACCCAAGAGACCCAGTACTTC.

This clonotype was counted a few times. A much more abundant neighbour one base away suggests this may be a read error. The chain is built from TRBV12-3 or TRBV12-4 and TRBJ2-5; D is undetermined. Trimming took 5 bases from V and 2 from J, leaving 15 bases between them. The CDR3 covers 15 residues. CDR3 sequence reads: CASSTPGRRQETQYF. The CDR3 region has the DNA TGTGCCAGCAGTACGCCGGGCCGTCGGCAAGAGACCCAGTACTTC.

This rearrangement joins TRBV7-9 to TRBJ2-1; TRBD2 agrees at 14 bases. The V gene's germline CDR1 is SEHNR and CDR2 FQNEAQ (reference sequence). The CDR3 contains 16 residues. The V gene end was trimmed by 2 bases and the J gene end by 6 bases; junction bases not matched to a gene: 3. The CDR3 sequence: CASSLLGLAGVNEQFF. Written as DNA, the CDR3 is TGTGCCAGCAGCTTATTGGGACTAGCGGGGGTCAATGAGCAGTTCTTC.

This clonotype was found a few times. J is TRBJ1-6 and V is TRBV4-3; D unresolved. There are 16 residues in the CDR3. Trimming left V 1 base short and J 0 bases short, with 7 bases between. Germline CDR1 is LGHNA and CDR2 is YSLEER. CDR3 amino acids: CASSQAFSSYNSPLHF. Written as DNA, the CDR3 is TGCGCCAGCAGCCAAGCTTTTAGCTCCTATAATTCACCCCTCCACTTT.

The rearrangement joins TRBV24-1 to TRBJ2-1; D perhaps matches TRBD2 (5 bases). Trimming shortened V by 3 bases and J by 7 bases, and 15 bases separated the two germline ends. CDR3 length equals 15 residues. The germline V gene has CDR1 KGHDR and CDR2 SFDVKD. CDR3 bases: TGTGCCACCAGTGATCCTCGGGCGGGCGATAATGAGCAGTTCTTC. Protein: CATSDPRAGDNEQFF.

This clonotype has a count of ten or more. The chain joins TRBV29-1 to TRBJ1-5; 7 bases fit TRBD1. Germline V gene sequence: CDR1 SQVTM, CDR2 ANQGSEA. The CDR3 is 13 amino acids. The V gene end was trimmed by 6 bases and the J gene end by 1 base; junction bases not matched to a gene: 3. The DNA for the CDR3 is TGCAGCGTCGGGACAGTGAGCAATCAGCCCCAGCATTTT. Translated, it gives CSVGTVSNQPQHF.

This clonotype was counted a few times. This chain connects TRBV30 to TRBJ2-1; 8 positions agree with TRBD2. The V gene end was trimmed by 4 bases and the J gene end by 9 bases; junction bases not matched to a gene: 8. The germline gives CDR1 GTSNPN, CDR2 SVGIG (reference sequence). The CDR3 is 13 amino acids. CDR3 protein: CAWIPGGPGEQFF. CDR3 in DNA: TGTGCCTGGATACCGGGGGGGCCTGGTGAGCAGTTCTTC.

The V call is TRBV20-1, the J call TRBJ2-5; 8 bases map to TRBD2. Germline V lookup: CDR1 DFQATT, CDR2 SNEGSKA (reference sequence). The CDR3 is made up of 13 amino acids. V lost 4 bases, J lost 5 bases, and 6 bases stayed unmatched. For the CDR3, the DNA is TGCAGTGCTATTGGCCGGGGGGGGGAGACCCAGTACTTC. It yields the protein CSAIGRGGETQYF.

This clonotype was seen ten or more times. The rearrangement uses TRBV6-5 and TRBJ1-4; D remains unclear. CDR3 length equals 15 residues. V was cut by 6 bases and J by 8 bases, with 19 bases left in between. Germline-derived CDR1 and CDR2 are MNHEY and SVGAGI. As DNA, the CDR3 is TGTGCCAGCAGACGAAGCCAGATACCAATAGAAAAACTGTTTTTT. Protein sequence: CASRRSQIPIEKLFF.

This clonotype has more than one count but fewer than ten. This chain uses TRBV14 with TRBJ2-7, with 8 bases lining up with TRBD1. Germline V gives CDR1 SGHDN, CDR2 FVKESK. CDR3 length: 15 amino acids. Germline trimming cut 7 bases from V and 5 bases from J; bases unmatched to any gene: 13. CDR3 nucleotide sequence: TGTGCCAGCAACCTCACTCAACAGACAGGGGACGAGCAGTACGTC. It encodes CASNLTQQTGDEQYV.

This clonotype was picked up many times. V is TRBV7-9 and J is TRBJ2-2; D tentatively fits TRBD1 or TRBD2 (5 bases each). Trimming took 5 bases from V and 3 from J, leaving 13 bases between them. This CDR3 has 15 residues. Germline CDR1 and CDR2: SEHNR and FQNEAQ (reference sequence). The DNA of the CDR3 is TGTGCCAGCAGCCCCCCAGGGAGAGACACCGGGGAGCTGTTTTTT. Translated: CASSPPGRDTGELFF.

This clonotype was observed a handful of times. The CDR3 spells CASSFTGTVMSETQYF. In DNA, the CDR3 is TGTGCCAGCAGTTTTACAGGGACGGTGATGTCGGAGACCCAGTACTTC. This rearrangement joins TRBV5-5 to TRBJ2-5, with D maybe TRBD1 (6 bases). The CDR3 spans 16 residues. Trimming shortened V by 5 bases and J by 5 bases, and 22 bases separated the two germline ends. Germline V CDR1 and CDR2: SGHKS, YYEKEE (reference sequence).

This clonotype was seen repeatedly, ten times or more. The chain carries TRBV12-3 or TRBV12-4 and TRBJ2-5, with 10 bases aligning to TRBD1. The V and J ends lost 6 bases and 5 bases, in that order; junction bases with no gene match: 6. There are 14 residues in the CDR3. CDR3 sequence (DNA): TGTGCCAGCAGGGAGACAGGGGGCTCTGAGACCCAGTACTTC. Protein product: CASRETGGSETQYF.

Ten or more counts support this clonotype. J is TRBJ2-5 and V is TRBV6-2 or TRBV6-3; 8 nucleotides agree with TRBD2. The CDR3 sequence is 15 residues long. The V gene's germline CDR1 is MNHEY and CDR2 SVGEGT. V shed 2 bases and J 6 bases; nucleotides not matched to a gene: 8. CDR3 residues: CASSYPGSGGKTQYF. The CDR3 region has the DNA TGTGCCAGCAGTTACCCAGGCTCGGGGGGGAAGACCCAGTACTTC.

Many counts were recorded for this clonotype. The chain carries TRBV29-1 and TRBJ2-3; D uncertain. V lost 6 bases to trimming and J lost 6 bases, with 7 bases between them. Germline-derived CDR1 and CDR2 are SQVTM and ANQGSEA. The length of the CDR3 is 10 residues. CDR3 DNA: TGCAGCGTGGATGAGGATACGCAGTATTTT. This codes for CSVDEDTQYF.

This clonotype has more than one count but fewer than ten. The V gene is TRBV7-8, the J gene TRBJ2-7; TRBD2 agrees at 7 bases. From germline, CDR1 is SGHVS and CDR2 FQNEAQ. The trim removed 4 bases at V and 2 bases at J, leaving 11 bases unmatched. The CDR3 runs 16 residues. CDR3 in DNA: TGTGCCAGCAGCTCCCCGGGGGGAGGGGCCACCTACGAGCAGTACTTC. This gives the protein CASSSPGGGATYEQYF.

V gene TRBV5-1 combines with J gene TRBJ2-4, with D perhaps TRBD2 (6 bases). CDR3 length: 16 amino acids. V was cut by 0 bases and J by 3 bases, with 13 bases left in between. Germline CDR1 is SGHRS and CDR2 is YFSETQ. The CDR3 loop is CASSLEAGMVKNIQYF. For the CDR3, the DNA is TGCGCCAGCAGCTTGGAAGCGGGCATGGTCAAAAACATTCAGTACTTC.

In its sample, this clonotype was seen a few times. This chain uses TRBV6-1 with TRBJ1-2; TRBD1 is a possible D gene (6 bases). Trimming left V 6 bases short and J 4 bases short, with 9 bases between. This CDR3 comprises 12 residues. Germline V gene sequence: CDR1 MNHNS, CDR2 SASEGT. The CDR3 sequence is CASRGQFYGYTF. In DNA, the CDR3 is TGTGCCAGCAGAGGACAGTTCTATGGCTACACCTTC.

This clonotype was detected a few times. V and J are TRBV29-1 and TRBJ2-7; 7 nucleotides align to TRBD1. Germline V CDR1 and CDR2: SQVTM, ANQGSEA. The CDR3 loop spans 11 amino acids. The CDR3, as DNA: TGCAGGTTGACAGGGACCCACGAGCAGTACGTC. Protein: CRLTGTHEQYV.

V gene TRBV3-1 combines with J gene TRBJ2-1, with D possibly TRBD1 on 5 matching bases. V lost 0 bases and J lost 7, with 16 bases in between. Germline-derived CDR1 and CDR2 are LGHDT and YNNKEL (reference sequence). The CDR3 sequence is 16 residues long. CDR3 sequence: CASSQDRITGYNEQFF. The CDR3, as DNA: TGTGCCAGCAGCCAAGATCGGATCACAGGTTATAATGAGCAGTTCTTC.